These 25 T cell receptor beta chains were sequenced from one sample in a study of blood T cells in healthy people across ages. Combining a sample-barcoded 5' primer with a J-beta primer mix, a second PCR ran for roughly 7 to 11 cycles. TCRdb reprocessed the 5' RACE reads via MiXCR and lists one record per CDR3 protein. Of 1.4 million or so distinct CDR3 sequences in the sample, roughly 43% were seen once. Input material: blood. The receptors originated from a woman aged 18 to 35 in good health.

This rearrangement joins TRBV12-3 or TRBV12-4 to TRBJ2-2; 7 nucleotides line up with TRBD2. The length of the CDR3 is 16 residues. After removal of 6 bases from V and 4 bases from J, the junction contained 11 bases not matched to a gene. The DNA of the CDR3 is TGTGCCAGCAGCACAACTAGCGTCGGTGTCACCGGGGAGCTGTTTTTT. Translation gives CASSTTSVGVTGELFF.

Only a few counts were recorded for this clonotype. The chain carries TRBV20-1 and TRBJ1-6; D not certain. Trimming took off 1 base at V and 8 bases at J, with 15 bases between the two ends. This CDR3 is built from 15 residues. Germline values: CDR1 DFQATT, CDR2 SNEGSKA (reference sequence). The CDR3 nucleotides read TGCAGTGCTAGAGCTCCGGGAAACCGGGATTCACCCCTCCACTTT. Amino acids: CSARAPGNRDSPLHF.

The chain couples TRBV10-3 to TRBJ2-5; D gene ambiguous. Trimming cost V 8 bases and J 0 bases, with 10 bases left between them. This CDR3 comprises 13 residues. The germline gives CDR1 ENHRY, CDR2 SYGVKD. The CDR3 region has the DNA TGTGCCATCTCCGTCGGCTACCAAGAGACCCAGTACTTC. Translated, it gives CAISVGYQETQYF.

This clonotype was observed many times. This chain uses TRBV20-1 with TRBJ2-1; a possible D gene is TRBD2 (5 bases). The germline V gene encodes CDR1 DFQATT and CDR2 SNEGSKA (reference sequence). V was cut by 6 bases and J by 7 bases, with 31 bases left in between. This CDR3 comprises 18 residues. The CDR3: CSAYNPNNPRTLSNEQFF. The CDR3 DNA reads TGCAGTGCCTATAATCCCAATAACCCGCGGACTTTAAGTAATGAGCAGTTCTTC.

A few counts support this clonotype. V is TRBV5-6 and J is TRBJ1-2; no firm D call. Germline CDR1 is SGHDT and CDR2 is YYEEEE. The CDR3 length is 15 residues. The V gene lost 0 bases and the J gene lost 5 bases, with 14 bases spanning the gap. The DNA for the CDR3 is TGTGCCAGCAGCTTGGGAGGCCCCTCAGGTTATGGCTACACCTTC. It specifies CASSLGGPSGYGYTF.

The chain links TRBV27 to TRBJ1-1; D is uncertain. V lost 3 bases to trimming and J lost 0 bases, with 11 bases between them. Looked up from germline, CDR1 is MNHEY and CDR2 is SMNVEV (reference sequence). The CDR3 extends over 15 amino acids. Here the CDR3 reads CASSFGRAMNTEAFF. The DNA of the CDR3 is TGTGCCAGCAGTTTTGGCCGGGCTATGAACACTGAAGCTTTCTTT.

In the case of this clonotype: The germline gene is not matched at one end of the junction; a read error may be the cause. This chain connects TRBV20-1 to TRBJ2-7; TRBD2 matches at 9 bases. With the DNA end fitting TRBJ2-4 better, the J assignment may be wrong. The germline CDR1 and CDR2 sequences are DFQATT and SNEGSKA (reference sequence). The CDR3 sequence is 15 residues long. In DNA, the CDR3 is TGCAGTGCTGGAGACGCGGGGGGGGGCGGGAACATTCAGTACTTC. Protein product: CSAGDAGGGGNIQYF.

This sequence joins TRBV15 and TRBJ2-7; 10 bases map to TRBD1. The assigned J gene may be wrong: the sequence end matches TRBJ2-5 better. CDR3 length: 16 amino acids. The V gene's germline CDR1 is LNHNV and CDR2 YYDKDF (reference sequence). The CDR3 DNA reads TGTGCCACCAGCAGGGAGGACAGGGGGTCAGGAGAGACCCAGTACTTC. Translated: CATSREDRGSGETQYF.

This chain uses TRBV27 with TRBJ1-5, with D possibly being TRBD1 (5 bases). This CDR3 comprises 14 residues. The V and J ends lost 6 bases and 2 bases respectively, with 11 bases between them. Germline CDR1 reads MNHEY; CDR2 reads SMNVEV (reference sequence). The CDR3 DNA is TGTGCCAGCAGCATGCAAGGGGGCAATCAGCCCCAGCATTTT. Its protein is CASSMQGGNQPQHF.

This clonotype was seen only a few times. The chain uses TRBV2 and TRBJ2-1, with 8 bases aligning to TRBD1. The CDR3 runs 13 residues. From germline, CDR1 is SNHLY and CDR2 FYNNEI. Trimming removed 8 bases from V and 5 bases from J; junction bases left unmatched: 5. For the CDR3, the DNA is TGTGCCAGCGGGTGGGACAGGAACAATGAGCAGTTCTTC. This translates into CASGWDRNNEQFF.

This clonotype was observed a handful of times. The chain carries TRBV27 and TRBJ2-1; possible D gene TRBD2, 6 bases. The CDR3 has 14 amino acids. V was shortened by 11 bases and J by 0 bases, with 14 bases between the two germline ends. Germline V gene data show CDR1 as MNHEY and CDR2 as SMNVEV (reference sequence). CDR3: CAVRDGSSYNEQFF. The CDR3 coding sequence is TGTGCCGTACGGGACGGGAGCTCCTACAATGAGCAGTTCTTC.

This clonotype was picked up a small number of times. The chain carries TRBV6-5 and TRBJ1-4, with D unresolved. This CDR3 region has 15 residues. Between the trimmed V and J ends, which lost 0 bases and 8 bases, there was a span of 13 bases. The germline CDR1 and CDR2 sequences are MNHEY and SVGAGI. The DNA of the CDR3 is TGTGCCAGCAGTTACTCGGGCAGTTTCGGGGAAAAACTGTTTTTT. This gives the protein CASSYSGSFGEKLFF.

This clonotype was seen a few times. CDR3 nucleotide sequence: TGTGCCAGCAGCTTAGCTCTAGGCGGGGGCTATTACGAGCAGTACTTC. Protein: CASSLALGGGYYEQYF. The gene calls are TRBV7-2 and TRBJ2-7; D is perhaps TRBD2 (7 bases). From germline, CDR1 is SGHTA and CDR2 FQGNSA. Trimming took off 0 bases at V and 4 bases at J, with 16 bases between the two ends. The CDR3 consists of 16 residues. Complete variable domain (other parts from reference TRBV7-2 and TRBJ2-7): GAGVSQSPSNKVTEKGKDVELRCDPISGHTALYWYRQSLGQGLEFLIYFQGNSAPDKSGLPSDRFSAERTGGSVSTLTIQRTQQEDSAVYLCASSLALGGGYYEQYFGPGTRLTVT.

This chain joins TRBV29-1 and TRBJ2-2, with 9 bases aligning to TRBD1. The J segment lost 5 bases and the V segment lost 3 bases, leaving 4 bases of the junction unmatched. Per the germline V gene, CDR1 is SQVTM and CDR2 is ANQGSEA. The CDR3 is 14 amino acids. The CDR3 region is CSVETGGGTGELFF. As DNA, the CDR3 is TGCAGCGTTGAGACAGGGGGGGGGACCGGGGAGCTGTTTTTT.

The V gene is TRBV27, the J gene TRBJ2-1, with 9 bases lining up with TRBD2. Trimming cost V 3 bases and J 10 bases; bases outside gene matches: 7. CDR1 MNHEY and CDR2 SMNVEV come from the germline V gene (reference sequence). CDR3 length equals 14 residues. The CDR3 is CASSFGGRAYEQFF. In nucleotides, the CDR3 is TGTGCCAGCAGTTTCGGCGGGAGGGCCTACGAGCAGTTCTTC.

V and J are TRBV30 and TRBJ2-7, with a possible D match to TRBD2 (6 bases). Trimming removed 0 bases from V and 3 bases from J, with 15 bases in between. The CDR3 totals 15 residues. Germline CDR1 and CDR2: GTSNPN and SVGIG (reference sequence). The CDR3 loop reads CAWSVGGARFYEQYF. The DNA for the CDR3 is TGTGCCTGGAGTGTGGGGGGAGCAAGGTTCTACGAGCAGTACTTC.

Comments on this clonotype: One end of the junction varies from germline; a read error may be responsible. The CDR3 nucleotides read TGCAGCGTTGTGGGGAAGAACACTGAAGCTTTATTT. Translated, it gives CSVVGKNTEALF. The chain combines TRBV29-1 with TRBJ1-1; no reliable D call. CDR1 and CDR2 from the germline V gene are SQVTM and ANQGSEA. This CDR3 has 12 amino acids.

The rearrangement links TRBV6-2 or TRBV6-3 to TRBJ2-6; TRBD1 is a possible D gene (6 bases). The V and J ends lost 5 bases and 0 bases respectively, with 17 bases between them. The length of the CDR3 is 18 residues. Germline lookup yields CDR1 MNHEY and CDR2 SVGEGT. DNA of the CDR3: TGTGCCAGCAGTCAACAGGGCTCTTTTTTCTCTGGGGCCAACGTCCTGACTTTC. Protein: CASSQQGSFFSGANVLTF.

This clonotype occurred a few times. Written as DNA, the CDR3 is TGTGCCAGCAGTGAGACAGCGGGCAGAGCCTACGAGCAGTACTTC. Its translation: CASSETAGRAYEQYF. This sequence joins TRBV25-1 and TRBJ2-7; weak D call: TRBD2 (6 bases). V was pared by 3 bases and J by 2 bases, with 14 bases between. The CDR3 is 15 amino acids. CDR1 and CDR2 from the germline V gene are MGHDK and SYGVNS.

The chain couples TRBV18 to TRBJ1-4; 7 bases fit TRBD1. Trimming cost V 2 bases and J 3 bases; bases outside gene matches: 6. The CDR3 contains 16 residues. The V gene's germline CDR1 is KGHSH and CDR2 LQKENI. CDR3 protein: CASSPRVGQANEKLFF. The CDR3 nucleotides read TGTGCCAGCTCACCAAGAGTCGGACAGGCTAATGAAAAACTGTTTTTT. The full variable domain, completed using reference TRBV18 and TRBJ1-4, is NAGVMQNPRHLVRRRGQEARLRCSPMKGHSHVYWYRQLPEEGLKFMVYLQKENIIDESGMPKERFSAEFPKEGPSILRIQQVVRGDSAAYFCASSPRVGQANEKLFFGSGTQLSVL.

The V call is TRBV20-1, the J call TRBJ1-2, with unresolved D. The V end lost 3 bases, the J end lost 1 base, and 15 bases lay between the germline ends. Germline lookup yields CDR1 DFQATT and CDR2 SNEGSKA (reference sequence). The CDR3 extends over 15 amino acids. The CDR3 DNA sequence: TGCAGTGCTAGTCTCGCGGGGATATTTAACTATGGCTACACCTTC. Translation gives CSASLAGIFNYGYTF.

This clonotype has only a few counts. The chain employs TRBV4-3 and TRBJ1-4, with D possibly being TRBD1 (5 bases). V lost 2 bases to trimming and J lost 0 bases, with 13 bases between them. CDR1 is LGHNA, CDR2 YSLEER, per germline. CDR3 length: 17 residues. CDR3 coding DNA: TGCGCCAGCAGCCAAAGCCCGCCGACAGCAACTAATGAAAAACTGTTTTTT. Translated: CASSQSPPTATNEKLFF.

The rearrangement uses TRBV6-2 or TRBV6-3 and TRBJ1-2; 11 nucleotides agree with TRBD1. Per germline, CDR1 MNHEY and CDR2 SVGEGT. The length of the CDR3 is 15 residues. J gave up 6 bases and V 8 bases, and 11 bases lay outside the gene matches. Here the CDR3 reads CASGSWTGGENGYTF. Here the CDR3 DNA reads TGTGCCAGCGGCTCATGGACAGGGGGCGAAAATGGCTACACCTTC.

This rearrangement joins TRBV6-2 or TRBV6-3 to TRBJ1-2, with D maybe TRBD1 (6 bases). The germline V gene encodes CDR1 MNHEY and CDR2 SVGEGT. V was trimmed by 1 base and J by 6 bases, leaving 15 bases between them. CDR3 size: 15 residues. Here the CDR3 reads CASSYFRDTRNGYTF. DNA of the CDR3: TGTGCCAGCAGTTACTTCCGGGACACCCGAAATGGCTACACCTTC.

This rearrangement joins TRBV11-2 to TRBJ2-3; 10 bases are a match to TRBD2. Germline CDR1 is SGHAT and CDR2 is FQNNGV. This CDR3 region has 15 residues. Trimming removed 1 base from V and 4 bases from J; junction bases left unmatched: 2. The CDR3 is CASSLVSGRPDTQYF. As DNA, the CDR3 is TGTGCCAGCAGCTTAGTTAGCGGGAGGCCAGATACGCAGTATTTT.